The 14 T cell receptor beta chains listed next were all sequenced from one sample in a study of blood T cells in healthy people across ages. Using a J-beta primer mix together with a sample-barcoded 5' primer, a second PCR was run for roughly 6 to 12 cycles. MiXCR was run by TCRdb on the 5' RACE reads, yielding one entry per CDR3 protein. The data contain 1.5 million to 2 million distinct CDR3 sequences, around half of them singletons. Sequenced sample: blood. Receptors originate from a woman aged 40-49 years in good health.

This clonotype was picked up a small number of times. The CDR3 DNA reads as TGTGCCAGCAGCTCAATTAGGGGTTTCAATGAGCAGTTCTTC. It specifies CASSSIRGFNEQFF. The V and J genes are TRBV11-2 and TRBJ2-1, with D tentatively TRBD1 (5 bases). This CDR3 is 14 amino acids long. V lost 4 bases, J lost 6 bases, and 13 bases lay in between. The germline CDR1 and CDR2 sequences are SGHAT and FQNNGV.

A few counts support this clonotype. The V and J genes are TRBV3-1 and TRBJ2-5; TRBD2 agrees at 8 bases. In germline, CDR1 is LGHDT, CDR2 YNNKEL (reference sequence). V lost 0 bases to trimming and J lost 5 bases; unmatched junction nucleotides: 11. The CDR3 is made up of 17 amino acids. The CDR3 nucleotides are TGTGCCAGCAGCCAAGATTCCGGGGGGGCCTATTCTGAGACCCAGTACTTC. Translating it yields CASSQDSGGAYSETQYF.

The chain combines TRBV27 with TRBJ1-2, with D hard to call. This CDR3 is 14 amino acids long. Trimming left V 2 bases short and J 5 bases short, with 12 bases between. CDR1 is MNHEY and CDR2 is SMNVEV in the germline V gene (reference sequence). The CDR3 loop reads CASSLRSQVYGYTF. In nucleotides, the CDR3 is TGTGCCAGCAGTTTACGCTCGCAGGTATATGGCTACACCTTC.

This clonotype was found a few times. This chain links TRBV6-5 with TRBJ1-2; no reliable D call. The CDR3 covers 14 residues. V was pared by 0 bases and J by 0 bases, with 5 bases between. Germline assignment: CDR1 MNHEY and CDR2 SVGAGI. The CDR3 reads CASSYSTSNYGYTF. The CDR3 coding sequence is TGTGCCAGCAGTTACTCGACCTCTAACTATGGCTACACCTTC.

In its sample, this clonotype was seen a few times. V is TRBV6-5 and J is TRBJ1-1; D remains ambiguous. Deletions cut 5 bases from V and 0 bases from J, with 4 bases between. Germline lookup yields CDR1 MNHEY and CDR2 SVGAGI. The CDR3 runs 12 residues. The CDR3 region is CASSALNTEAFF. The CDR3 DNA follows: TGTGCCAGCAGTGCGTTGAACACTGAAGCTTTCTTT.

This chain connects TRBV7-6 to TRBJ2-6, with a possible D match to TRBD2 (6 bases). The CDR3 covers 16 residues. Trimming removed 3 bases from V and 1 base from J, with 10 bases in between. In germline, CDR1 is SGHVS, CDR2 FNYEAQ. CDR3 sequence (DNA): TGTGCCAGCAGCTTCGGGGGACGGTCTGGGGCCAACGTCCTGACTTTC. It yields the protein CASSFGGRSGANVLTF. Filled out from reference TRBV7-6 and TRBJ2-6, the complete variable domain reads GAGVSQSPRYKVTKRGQDVALRCDPISGHVSLYWYRQALGQGPEFLTYFNYEAQQDKSGLPNDRFSAERPEGSISTLTIQRTEQRDSAMYRCASSFGGRSGANVLTFGAGSRLTVL.

The V gene is TRBV4-2, the J gene TRBJ2-1, with 10 bases that match TRBD1. Matching the DNA end better, TRBJ2-7 makes the J call doubtful. In germline, CDR1 is LGHNA, CDR2 YNFKEQ. This CDR3 is 17 amino acids long. The CDR3 DNA reads as TGTGCCAGCAGCCAAGATCTAGGGACAGGGGAGTACAATGAGCAGTACTTC. Amino acids: CASSQDLGTGEYNEQYF.

The chain couples TRBV15 to TRBJ2-3, with unresolved D. Trimming took 0 bases from V and 0 from J, leaving 7 bases between them. Germline loops: CDR1 LNHNV, CDR2 YYDKDF (reference sequence). The CDR3 contains 15 residues. CDR3 sequence reads: CATSREDPSTDTQYF. The CDR3 DNA follows: TGTGCCACCAGCAGAGAAGACCCGAGCACAGATACGCAGTATTTT.

The rearrangement joins TRBV7-8 to TRBJ2-1, with TRBD1 identical over 8 bases. V lost 0 bases to trimming and J lost 5 bases; unmatched junction nucleotides: 9. The CDR3 is made up of 17 amino acids. Germline loops: CDR1 SGHVS, CDR2 FQNEAQ. CDR3 DNA sequence: TGTGCCAGCAGCTTAGCATTAGGGACAGGTGAAAACAATGAGCAGTTCTTC. The encoded protein is CASSLALGTGENNEQFF. The whole variable domain, filled in from reference TRBV7-8 and TRBJ2-1, reads GAGVSQSPRYKVAKRGQDVALRCDPISGHVSLFWYQQALGQGPEFLTYFQNEAQLDKSGLPSDRFFAERPEGSVSTLKIQRTQQEDSAVYLCASSLALGTGENNEQFFGPGTRLTVL.

The chain joins TRBV3-1 to TRBJ2-1, with D possibly TRBD2 on 6 matching bases. CDR1 and CDR2 (germline): LGHDT, YNNKEL (reference sequence). The CDR3 length is 16 residues. Deletions cut 0 bases from V and 10 bases from J, with 19 bases between. CDR3 loop: CASSQEPVGGLGEQFF. In nucleotides, the CDR3 is TGTGCCAGCAGCCAAGAACCAGTGGGGGGTCTCGGAGAGCAGTTCTTC.

The V call is TRBV10-3, the J call TRBJ2-1, with 9 nucleotides matching TRBD2. With V trimmed by 6 bases and J by 3 bases, 9 bases remained unmatched. CDR1 ENHRY and CDR2 SYGVKD come from the germline V gene. The CDR3 extends over 16 amino acids. The CDR3 DNA is TGTGCCATCAGAGTGACTAGCGGAGGCTTCTACAATGAGCAGTTCTTC. Protein sequence: CAIRVTSGGFYNEQFF.

This chain joins TRBV9 and TRBJ2-6, with TRBD2 as a possible D gene (6 bases). The length of the CDR3 is 19 residues. The V end was cut by 4 bases, the J end by 0 bases, with 20 bases between. Germline CDR1 reads SGDLS; CDR2 reads YYNGEE. CDR3: CASSPQAATRHSGANVLTF. The CDR3 coding sequence is TGTGCCAGCAGCCCCCAGGCCGCGACTAGACACTCTGGGGCCAACGTCCTGACTTTC.

The V call is TRBV11-2, the J call TRBJ1-6; D is unclear. V was trimmed by 5 bases and J by 3 bases, leaving 11 bases between them. The CDR3 has 15 residues. The V gene's germline CDR1 is SGHAT and CDR2 FQNNGV. The CDR3 region is CASSPRHDYNSPLHF. DNA of the CDR3: TGTGCCAGCAGCCCTCGACACGACTATAATTCACCCCTCCACTTT.

The V and J genes are TRBV7-2 and TRBJ2-3; D perhaps matches TRBD2 (6 bases). V shed 3 bases and J shed 1 base, with 11 bases lying between them. Germline CDR1 is SGHTA and CDR2 is FQGNSA. This CDR3 is 15 amino acids long. The CDR3 nucleotides read TGTGCCAGCAGCTTGCAGGGACTCCGCACAGATACGCAGTATTTT. Protein product: CASSLQGLRTDTQYF.